These 21 T cell receptor beta chains were all obtained from the same sample, sequenced in a study of CD8+ T cells in alopecia areata. As the sequencing template, cDNA was produced by extracting RNA and reverse transcribing it. Using immunoSEQ multiplex PCR, the repertoire was profiled, and TCRdb retains in-frame clones only, with some absent. The table includes around 120,000 clones, about 46% detected once. Source material: NKG2D-low CD8+ T cells sorted from blood. The receptor source for this set is a human donor with alopecia areata.

J is TRBJ1-2 and V is TRBV29-1, with D perhaps TRBD1 (5 bases). The length of the CDR3 is 12 residues. V was cut by 6 bases and J by 6 bases, with 14 bases left in between. Looked up from germline, CDR1 is SQVTM and CDR2 is ANQGSEA. CDR3 sequence reads: CSVVFRDDGYTF. As DNA, the CDR3 is TGCAGCGTCGTATTCAGGGACGATGGCTACACCTTC.

This chain links TRBV9 with TRBJ2-1, with 7 bases aligning to TRBD1. CDR3 length equals 17 residues. V lost 3 bases, J lost 5 bases, and 14 bases stayed unmatched. The germline V gene encodes CDR1 SGDLS and CDR2 YYNGEE. CDR3 protein: CASSGSGPGQENNEQFF. The DNA of the CDR3 is TGTGCCAGCAGCGGTAGTGGCCCAGGACAGGAGAACAATGAGCAGTTCTTC.

This clone was seen only a few times. V and J are TRBV19 and TRBJ2-1; D unclear. This CDR3 contains 13 residues. Germline V gene lookup returns CDR1 LNHDA and CDR2 SQIVND (reference sequence). With 2 bases removed from V and 6 bases from J, the gap between germline ends came to 8 bases. This chain's CDR3 is CASSIMMGNEQFF. The CDR3 bases are TGTGCCAGTAGTATAATGATGGGCAATGAGCAGTTCTTC.

This sequence joins TRBV6-4 and TRBJ1-2; the D is unclear. CDR1 and CDR2 from the germline V gene are MRHNA and SNTAGT. V dropped 8 bases and J dropped 8 bases, with 3 bases sitting between them. The CDR3 extends over 8 amino acids. CDR3 in DNA: TGTGCCAGCCTGGGCTACACCTTC. Translating it yields CASLGYTF.

The chain carries TRBV29-1 and TRBJ1-1; D is ambiguous. Trimming stripped 7 bases from V and 3 bases from J, with 6 bases between. Germline CDR1 SQVTM, CDR2 ANQGSEA. The CDR3 contains 10 residues. The CDR3 DNA reads as TGCAGCGCCTTGTACACTGAAGCTTTCTTT. Protein sequence: CSALYTEAFF. Variable domain in full (rest from reference TRBV29-1 and TRBJ1-1): SAVISQKPSRDICQRGTSLTIQCQVDSQVTMMFWYRQQPGQSLTLIATANQGSEATYESGFVIDKFPISRPNLTFSTLTVSNMSPEDSSIYLCSALYTEAFFGQGTRLTVV.

The chain uses TRBV4-3 and TRBJ2-1; D not resolved. This CDR3 spans 12 amino acids. The V gene's germline CDR1 is LGHNA and CDR2 YSLEER. V lost 0 bases and J lost 6, with 3 bases in between. CDR3 sequence (DNA): TGCGCCAGCAGCCAAGATCCCAATGAGCAGTTCTTC. This encodes CASSQDPNEQFF.

This sequence joins TRBV29-1 and TRBJ1-5; D is unclear. The germline V gene encodes CDR1 SQVTM and CDR2 ANQGSEA. This CDR3 is built from 16 residues. Trimming pared 4 bases from V and 6 bases from J, leaving 22 bases between. CDR3 in DNA: TGCAGCGTTGCGCTAGCTGCGTTTTTAGGCCGTCAGCCCCAGCATTTT. This translates into CSVALAAFLGRQPQHF.

The chain carries TRBV6-5 and TRBJ2-6; D not resolved. Trimming took off 4 bases at V and 0 bases at J, with 10 bases between the two ends. Germline CDR1 is MNHEY and CDR2 is SVGAGI. The CDR3 totals 16 residues. CDR3 protein: CASSSFRDSGANVLTF. The CDR3 DNA reads as TGTGCCAGCAGTTCCTTCAGAGACTCTGGGGCCAACGTCCTGACTTTC.

The rearrangement joins TRBV6-5 to TRBJ2-3; D possibly corresponds to TRBD1 (5 bases). V was clipped by 0 bases and J by 2 bases, with 6 bases between them. CDR1 is MNHEY, CDR2 SVGAGI, per germline. The CDR3 has 14 residues. The CDR3 sequence: CASSYSGDTDTQYF. For the CDR3, the DNA is TGTGCCAGCAGTTACTCAGGGGACACAGATACGCAGTATTTT.

The genes are TRBV30 and TRBJ2-5; the D gene is possibly TRBD2 (6 bases). The V gene lost 3 bases and the J gene lost 4 bases, with 18 bases spanning the gap. The CDR3 consists of 15 residues. Per the germline V gene, CDR1 is GTSNPN and CDR2 is SVGIG (reference sequence). The CDR3 is CAWSSLGGRAETQYF. CDR3 bases: TGTGCCTGGAGCTCCCTGGGGGGACGCGCAGAGACCCAGTACTTC. Looking up the rest from reference TRBV30 and TRBJ2-5 gives the full variable domain: SQTIHQWPATLVQPVGSPLSLECTVEGTSNPNLYWYRQAAGRGLQLLFYSVGIGQISSEVPQNLSASRPQDRQFILSSKKLLLSDSGFYLCAWSSLGGRAETQYFGPGTRLLVL.

This clone was observed a handful of times. This chain uses TRBV28 with TRBJ1-1, with D unresolved. Trimming took off 4 bases at V and 4 bases at J, with 4 bases between the two ends. CDR1 and CDR2 (germline): MDHEN, SYDVKM. The CDR3 contains 11 residues. CDR3 residues: CASSWSTEAFF. The CDR3 nucleotides read TGTGCCAGCAGTTGGAGCACTGAAGCTTTCTTT.

This chain connects TRBV13 to TRBJ2-7; TRBD2 matches at 8 bases. V was pared by 5 bases and J by 4 bases, with 16 bases of the junction left unmatched. Per the germline V gene, CDR1 is PRHDT and CDR2 is FYEKMQ (reference sequence). There are 17 residues in the CDR3. DNA for the CDR3: TGTGCCAGCAGCACGGGAGGGGAGGCTAGCGGAGTTTACGAGCAGTACTTC. Its translation: CASSTGGEASGVYEQYF.

Here the CDR3 reads CASSPETPQETQYF. The CDR3 DNA reads as TGTGCCAGCAGTCCCGAGACCCCCCAAGAGACCCAGTACTTC. This chain connects TRBV25-1 to TRBJ2-5; D gene unclear. The germline CDR1 and CDR2 sequences are MGHDK and SYGVNS. Trimming left V 5 bases short and J 1 base short, with 11 bases between. This CDR3 comprises 14 residues.

This chain uses TRBV6-6 with TRBJ2-5; D possibly corresponds to TRBD2 (5 bases). With 0 bases removed from V and 3 bases from J, the gap between germline ends came to 8 bases. The CDR3 extends over 14 amino acids. The germline V gene has CDR1 MNHNY and CDR2 SVGAGI (reference sequence). The CDR3: CASSYSAGEETQYF. The CDR3 bases are TGTGCCAGCAGTTACTCTGCCGGGGAAGAGACCCAGTACTTC.

The J gene is TRBJ2-1, the V gene TRBV11-2; weak D call: TRBD2 (5 bases). The germline V gene has CDR1 SGHAT and CDR2 FQNNGV. This CDR3 spans 12 amino acids. V lost 4 bases and J 9 bases, leaving 10 bases between the germline ends. CDR3 protein: CASSSPRAEQFF. CDR3 nucleotide sequence: TGTGCCAGCAGCTCCCCGAGGGCTGAGCAGTTCTTC.

This chain uses TRBV27 with TRBJ2-2, with D perhaps matching TRBD2 (7 bases). CDR1 MNHEY and CDR2 SMNVEV come from the germline V gene (reference sequence). The CDR3 totals 16 residues. Trimming stripped 5 bases from V and 6 bases from J, with 19 bases between. CDR3 sequence: CASSPRGAGTSGELFF. CDR3 DNA sequence: TGTGCCAGCAGTCCCCGGGGGGCGGGAACCTCCGGGGAGCTGTTTTTT.

The chain uses TRBV29-1 and TRBJ2-7, with D uncertain. Germline CDR1 SQVTM, CDR2 ANQGSEA. The CDR3 is 13 residues long. V dropped 4 bases and J dropped 2 bases, with 12 bases sitting between them. The CDR3 bases are TGCAGCGTTGCTCTGGACGAAGCCTACGAGCAGTACTTC. This translates into CSVALDEAYEQYF.

The chain links TRBV9 to TRBJ2-5; tentative D call: TRBD2 (6 bases). V lost 4 bases to trimming and J lost 0 bases, with 22 bases between them. The CDR3 has 18 amino acids. CDR1 and CDR2 (germline): SGDLS, YYNGEE. CDR3 amino acids: CASSLGGTHYIYQETQYF. CDR3 nucleotide sequence: TGTGCCAGCAGCCTGGGGGGAACCCATTATATCTACCAAGAGACCCAGTACTTC.

As concerns this clone: This CDR3 is also generated by other DNA sequences in the sample. V and J are TRBV29-1 and TRBJ1-1; possible D gene TRBD1, 5 bases. V gave up 6 bases and J gave up 0 bases, with 8 bases separating them. The germline V gene has CDR1 SQVTM and CDR2 ANQGSEA. CDR3 size: 12 residues. The CDR3 bases are TGCAGCGTGGGGGGGGTGAACACTGAAGCTTTCTTT. Translation gives CSVGGVNTEAFF.

The chain joins TRBV2 to TRBJ2-2, with 14 nucleotides matching TRBD2. CDR1 and CDR2 (germline): SNHLY, FYNNEI. There are 17 residues in the CDR3. The V segment lost 6 bases and the J segment 4 bases; nucleotides outside the gene matches: 7. CDR3 nucleotides: TGTGCCAGCAGCTCGGGACTAGCGGGAGTTCGCACCGGGGAGCTGTTTTTT. This codes for CASSSGLAGVRTGELFF. Supplemented by reference TRBV2 and TRBJ2-2, the full variable domain reads EPEVTQTPSHQVTQMGQEVILRCVPISNHLYFYWYRQILGQKVEFLVSFYNNEISEKSEIFDDQFSVERPDGSNFTLKIRSTKLEDSAMYFCASSSGLAGVRTGELFFGEGSRLTVL.

The chain employs TRBV7-6 and TRBJ2-1, with 9 bases lining up with TRBD1. Unmatched junction bases numbered 5, after V lost 4 bases and J lost 4 bases. The CDR3 contains 15 residues. The V gene's germline CDR1 is SGHVS and CDR2 FNYEAQ. CDR3 residues: CASSSMTGGYNEQFF. For the CDR3, the DNA is TGTGCCAGCAGCTCAATGACAGGGGGGTACAATGAGCAGTTCTTC.